A single sample is the source of the 26 T cell receptor beta chains below, sequenced in a study of T cells in Graves' hyperthyroidism and ophthalmopathy. RNA transcripts were the template for amplifying TCR beta CDR3 regions. When the TCR CDR3 underwent first-round RT-PCR, the HTBI primer set was used. TCRdb used MiXCR to reprocess the multiplex PCR reads, holding one entry per CDR3 protein. The sample gives over 700,000 distinct CDR3 sequences, about a third of which show up once; 30% to 40% is in the top ten. Sequencing was done on a sample of blood. Every receptor here comes from a woman aged 40 to 55 with Graves' hyperthyroidism.

This clonotype was found many times. V gene TRBV6-5 combines with J gene TRBJ1-6, with a possible D match to TRBD1 (6 bases). V was shortened by 6 bases and J by 7 bases, with 13 bases between the two germline ends. Germline CDR1 MNHEY, CDR2 SVGAGI. This CDR3 region has 14 residues. The CDR3 region has the DNA TGTGCCAGCAGGCGATGGACAGCCAATTCACCCCTCCACTTT. It translates to CASRRWTANSPLHF.

The gene calls are TRBV19 and TRBJ1-1; TRBD1 agrees at 7 bases. Germline CDR1 and CDR2: LNHDA and SQIVND (reference sequence). There are 15 residues in the CDR3. With 5 bases clipped from V and 0 bases from J, the junction kept 6 bases outside the gene matches. The CDR3 nucleotides read TGTGCCAGTAGTCCACAGGGGAACATGAACACTGAAGCTTTCTTT. Protein sequence: CASSPQGNMNTEAFF.

V is TRBV10-3 and J is TRBJ2-7; TRBD2 is a possible D gene (6 bases). Germline V gives CDR1 ENHRY, CDR2 SYGVKD. Trimming shortened V by 4 bases and J by 7 bases, and 11 bases separated the two germline ends. The CDR3 loop spans 12 amino acids. CDR3 nucleotides: TGTGCCATCAGTGGGGGACTCAATGAGCAGTACTTC. It specifies CAISGGLNEQYF.

This clonotype was seen once. This chain joins TRBV7-8 and TRBJ2-1; 9 bases align to TRBD1. The CDR3 sequence is 15 residues long. Germline loops: CDR1 SGHVS, CDR2 FQNEAQ. J lost 12 bases, V lost 5 bases, and 14 bases had no gene match. CDR3 sequence (DNA): TGTGCCAGCAGCCCCTCCCGCGCCGGACAGGGGAGGCAGTTCTTC. Its protein product is CASSPSRAGQGRQFF.

This clonotype was found many times. This chain connects TRBV24-1 to TRBJ2-6; 7 nucleotides match TRBD1. V dropped 4 bases and J dropped 1; count of bases not matched to a gene: 6. Germline V gene sequence: CDR1 KGHDR, CDR2 SFDVKD. CDR3 length equals 17 residues. The CDR3 DNA sequence: TGTGCCACCAGTGACTCGGGACAGCTTTCTGGGGCCAACGTCCTGACTTTC. Protein: CATSDSGQLSGANVLTF.

V is TRBV12-3 or TRBV12-4 and J is TRBJ2-7; D is tentatively TRBD1 or TRBD2 (5 bases each). The CDR3 length is 15 residues. Between the trimmed V and J ends, which lost 4 bases and 0 bases, there was a span of 13 bases. The CDR3 coding sequence is TGTGCCAGCAGTTACGGGACCGCGAGCTCCTACGAGCAGTACTTC. The encoded protein is CASSYGTASSYEQYF.

The gene calls are TRBV20-1 and TRBJ2-7; a weak D match, TRBD1 (5 bases). The V end was cut by 3 bases, the J end by 3 bases, with 18 bases between. Per the germline V gene, CDR1 is DFQATT and CDR2 is SNEGSKA (reference sequence). CDR3 size: 15 residues. The CDR3 sequence is CSASFPGHGDYEQYF. CDR3 bases: TGCAGTGCTAGTTTCCCCGGACACGGCGACTACGAGCAGTACTTC.

This chain uses TRBV2 with TRBJ1-2; 12 bases are shared with TRBD1. Per germline, CDR1 SNHLY and CDR2 FYNNEI. The CDR3 runs to 17 residues. The V gene end was trimmed by 1 base and the J gene end by 8 bases; junction bases not matched to a gene: 11. The CDR3 DNA reads TGTGCCAGCAGTGAAGGGGGACAGGGGGCGTGGGGTTTAGGCTACACCTTC. As protein: CASSEGGQGAWGLGYTF.

Comment on this clonotype: The conserved closing phenylalanine or tryptophan is absent in this CDR3, likely reflecting a read error. The chain has TRBV27 and TRBJ1-6; D call uncertain. The germline V gene has CDR1 MNHEY and CDR2 SMNVEV (reference sequence). The V end lost 3 bases, the J end lost 7 bases, and 4 bases lay between the germline ends. The length of the CDR3 is 12 residues. Written as DNA, the CDR3 is TGTGCCAGCAGTTTCAAGAATTCACCCCTCCACCTT. Amino acid sequence: CASSFKNSPLHL.

This clonotype was seen at least ten times. The chain joins TRBV25-1 to TRBJ1-5; D remains ambiguous. CDR1 and CDR2 (germline): MGHDK, SYGVNS. The germline V and J ends were trimmed by 2 bases and 9 bases, with 11 bases remaining between them. CDR3 length: 13 residues. The CDR3 nucleotides are TGTGCCAGCAGTGAAGGGTTACGAGGGCCCCAGCATTTT. It specifies CASSEGLRGPQHF.

This clonotype has a count of ten or more. At one of its ends the junction is not consistent with the germline gene, which may arise from a read error. The V and J genes are TRBV5-1 and TRBJ2-2; D possibly corresponds to TRBD2 (5 bases). Germline-derived CDR1 and CDR2 are SGHRS and YFSETQ. The CDR3 covers 13 residues. The CDR3 nucleotides are TGTGCCAGCAGCCTTAGCGACACCGGGGAGCTGTTTTTT. It translates to CASSLSDTGELFF.

This clonotype appeared many times. The CDR3 does not close with the conserved phenylalanine or tryptophan, likely indicating a read error. The chain is built from TRBV6-5 and TRBJ1-3, with unresolved D. The germline V gene encodes CDR1 MNHEY and CDR2 SVGAGI. The CDR3 has 13 residues. With 5 bases removed from V and 4 bases from J, the gap between germline ends came to 9 bases. Here the CDR3 reads CASSRVAGNTIYS. The CDR3 DNA sequence: TGTGCCAGCAGTAGGGTTGCGGGAAACACCATATATTCT.

The V call is TRBV29-1, the J call TRBJ1-2, with 7 bases aligning to TRBD1. In germline, CDR1 is SQVTM, CDR2 ANQGSEA. J gave up 0 bases and V 6 bases, and 1 base lay outside the gene matches. The CDR3 spans 12 residues. CDR3 bases: TGCAGCGTAGGACAGGCTAACTATGGCTACACCTTC. Amino acid sequence: CSVGQANYGYTF.

Turning to this clonotype: This may arise from a read error, as a much more abundant clone is one base away. Because it lacks the conserved phenylalanine or tryptophan at the end, this CDR3 is likely a read error. This sequence joins TRBV12-3 or TRBV12-4 and TRBJ1-5; weak D call: TRBD1 (6 bases). CDR3 length equals 14 residues. V was trimmed by 6 bases and J by 7 bases, leaving 16 bases between them. The chain's CDR3 is CASRAQGQSQPQHL. The DNA for the CDR3 is TGTGCCAGCAGGGCCCAGGGGCAAAGCCAGCCCCAGCATCTT.

This clonotype was observed at least ten times. The chain carries TRBV15 and TRBJ1-1, with D unclear. Germline V CDR1 and CDR2: LNHNV, YYDKDF (reference sequence). The CDR3 is made up of 12 amino acids. Trimming took 4 bases from V and 1 from J, leaving 4 bases between them. CDR3 region: CATSNRNTEAFF. DNA of the CDR3: TGTGCCACCAGCAACAGGAACACTGAAGCTTTCTTT.

This clonotype was detected only a few times. The V call is TRBV5-8, the J call TRBJ1-5; D is undetermined. Germline assignment: CDR1 SGHTS and CDR2 YDEGEE. The CDR3 loop spans 17 amino acids. The V end lost 4 bases, the J end lost 5 bases, and 22 bases lay between the germline ends. The CDR3 region is CASSLRLRKRGHQPQHF. DNA of the CDR3: TGTGCCAGCAGCCTAAGATTACGGAAAAGAGGTCATCAGCCCCAGCATTTT.

This clonotype was detected a few times. This rearrangement joins TRBV10-3 to TRBJ2-5, with 7 bases matching TRBD1. Germline V gene data show CDR1 as ENHRY and CDR2 as SYGVKD. Losses at the gene ends were 10 bases for V and 5 bases for J; bases not matched to a gene: 16. The CDR3 is 15 residues long. In DNA, the CDR3 is TGTGCCAGCAGGGACGTTAGGGGGCCTGGGGAGACCCAGTACTTC. Its translation: CASRDVRGPGETQYF.

This clonotype showed up just a few times. The chain links TRBV2 to TRBJ1-1, with 7 bases fitting TRBD1. This CDR3 contains 13 residues. CDR1 is SNHLY and CDR2 is FYNNEI in the germline V gene. Losses at the gene ends were 0 bases for V and 9 bases for J; bases not matched to a gene: 4. This CDR3 reads CASSEAQTGQAFF. The CDR3 coding sequence is TGTGCCAGCAGTGAAGCCCAGACAGGGCAAGCTTTCTTT.

This clonotype was seen a few times. The chain carries TRBV19 and TRBJ2-7; 8 positions match TRBD2. This CDR3 has 20 amino acids. CDR1 and CDR2 from the germline V gene are LNHDA and SQIVND (reference sequence). Trimming at V came to 5 bases and at J to 0 bases, leaving 21 bases not matched to a gene. The CDR3 loop reads CASSPGRGSGVLRSSYEQYF. In DNA, the CDR3 is TGTGCCAGTAGTCCCGGGAGGGGGAGCGGGGTTTTGAGAAGCTCCTACGAGCAGTACTTC.

This clonotype was counted many times. This chain links TRBV7-2 with TRBJ2-7, with 8 nucleotides matching TRBD1. Looked up from germline, CDR1 is SGHTA and CDR2 is FQGNSA. The CDR3 extends over 15 amino acids. The ends lost 5 bases at V and 5 bases at J; junction bases unmatched: 11. This chain's CDR3 is CASSGGWTGHDEQYF. The CDR3 bases are TGTGCCAGCAGCGGGGGTTGGACAGGGCACGACGAGCAGTACTTC.

Turning to this clonotype: A much larger clone is a single base away; this may be a read error. The chain couples TRBV7-9 to TRBJ1-6, with TRBD1 matching over 8 bases. This CDR3 has 15 residues. The V gene's germline CDR1 is SEHNR and CDR2 FQNEAQ (reference sequence). Trimming removed 4 bases from V and 9 bases from J; junction bases left unmatched: 8. This CDR3 reads CASSSAGTGISPLHF. CDR3 nucleotides: TGTGCCAGCAGCTCGGCGGGGACAGGCATTTCACCCCTCCACTTT. The whole variable domain, remainder taken from reference TRBV7-9 and TRBJ1-6, is DTGVSQNPRHKITKRGQNVTFRCDPISEHNRLYWYRQTLGQGPEFLTYFQNEAQLEKSRLLSDRFSAERPKGSFSTLEIQRTEQGDSAMYLCASSSAGTGISPLHFGNGTRLTVT.

The chain couples TRBV5-1 to TRBJ1-2; 8 bases align to TRBD1. The CDR3 sequence is 16 residues long. The germline CDR1 and CDR2 sequences are SGHRS and YFSETQ. Unmatched junction bases numbered 9, after V lost 5 bases and J lost 0 bases. CDR3 loop: CASRPPGQVANYGYTF. The CDR3 bases are TGCGCCAGCAGACCTCCGGGACAGGTAGCTAACTATGGCTACACCTTC.

This clonotype was recorded many times. The chain carries TRBV10-3 and TRBJ1-6; D gene uncertain. This CDR3 region has 13 residues. Trimming cost V 8 bases and J 10 bases, with 15 bases left between them. Germline-derived CDR1 and CDR2 are ENHRY and SYGVKD. CDR3 bases: TGTGCCATCGGCTTGGGAGGGCTCTCACCCCTCCACTTT. It translates to CAIGLGGLSPLHF.

This clonotype was detected a few times. This chain connects TRBV4-1 to TRBJ2-7; possibly TRBD1 or TRBD2 for D (5 bases each). Looked up from germline, CDR1 is MGHRA and CDR2 is YSYEKL. CDR3 length equals 17 residues. V was pared by 3 bases and J by 4 bases, with 22 bases between. CDR3 region: CASSQRTYPQTEYEQYF. The CDR3 DNA reads as TGCGCCAGCAGCCAGAGGACTTATCCTCAGACAGAATACGAGCAGTACTTC.

This clonotype has at least ten counts. J is TRBJ1-2 and V is TRBV11-2; D is uncertain. Trimming pared 2 bases from V and 6 bases from J, leaving 10 bases between. This CDR3 contains 13 residues. Looked up from germline, CDR1 is SGHAT and CDR2 is FQNNGV. The CDR3 reads CASSLSDGDGYTF. DNA for the CDR3: TGTGCCAGCAGCTTATCCGACGGGGATGGCTACACCTTC.

The V gene is TRBV14, the J gene TRBJ2-2, with 7 bases identical to TRBD1. The CDR3 consists of 16 residues. J lost 5 bases, V lost 1 base, and 7 bases had no gene match. CDR1 and CDR2 from the germline V gene are SGHDN and FVKESK. The CDR3 spells CASSQGEQGWTGELFF. CDR3 DNA: TGTGCCAGCAGCCAAGGAGAACAGGGGTGGACCGGGGAGCTGTTTTTT.